The 21 T cell receptor beta chains given below trace back to one sample, sequenced in a study of metastatic and nonmetastatic thyroid tumors. MiXCR was used by TCRdb to re-call the PCR reads. Among over 45,000 clones listed, approximately 20% were seen once. Treatment of any kind had been given to no patient before thyroid surgery. The sequencing input was blood. The source is a male donor with papillary thyroid cancer or a benign thyroid nodule (not recorded which). Some clones in this sample may be carry-over from other donors' samples.

This clone was detected ten times or more. This chain uses TRBV7-2 with TRBJ1-5; D is undetermined. There are 16 residues in the CDR3. Trimming removed 1 base at V and 3 bases at J, with 13 bases between. Germline V gene lookup returns CDR1 SGHTA and CDR2 FQGNSA. Here the CDR3 reads CASSLGARTINQPQHF. The CDR3 DNA is TGTGCCAGCAGCTTAGGGGCCCGCACAATCAATCAGCCCCAGCATTTT.

Of note for this clone: This may be a read error, as it is one base from a much larger clone. Other DNA sequences in the sample encode the same CDR3. The V call is TRBV6-2 or TRBV6-3, the J call TRBJ1-3; D call uncertain. CDR1 is MNHEY and CDR2 is SVGEGT in the germline V gene. This CDR3 spans 15 amino acids. Deletions cut 8 bases from V and 3 bases from J, with 17 bases between. DNA of the CDR3: TGTGCCAGCGGTGATTTGTTTCGTCTTGGAAACACCATATATTTT. It translates to CASGDLFRLGNTIYF.

This chain links TRBV7-2 with TRBJ1-2; a possible D gene is TRBD1 (6 bases). The length of the CDR3 is 12 residues. CDR1 SGHTA and CDR2 FQGNSA come from the germline V gene. Deletions cut 6 bases from V and 8 bases from J, with 13 bases between. The CDR3 loop reads CASSTGYKGYTF. In DNA form, the CDR3 reads TGTGCCAGCAGTACAGGGTATAAGGGCTACACCTTC.

This clone occurred many times. The rearrangement joins TRBV10-1 to TRBJ2-5; D may be TRBD1 (6 bases). Germline CDR1 and CDR2: WNHNN and SYGVQD (reference sequence). The CDR3 is 14 residues long. Between the trimmed V and J ends, which lost 3 bases and 4 bases, there was a span of 12 bases. The CDR3 here is CASSDSGQLETQYF. The CDR3 bases are TGCGCCAGCAGTGACTCCGGACAGTTAGAGACCCAGTACTTC.

In this sample, this clone turned up many times. The chain uses TRBV6-6 and TRBJ2-2; 11 bases align to TRBD2. CDR3 length equals 18 residues. From germline, CDR1 is MNHNY and CDR2 SVGAGI (reference sequence). V dropped 4 bases and J dropped 4; count of bases not matched to a gene: 11. In DNA form, the CDR3 reads TGTGCCAGCAGTTGGGGACTAGCGGACAGACCGAGCACCGGGGAGCTGTTTTTT. Residues: CASSWGLADRPSTGELFF.

Only a few counts were recorded for this clone. One junction end disagrees with the germline gene, perhaps due to a read error. The same CDR3 also results from other DNA sequences found in this sample. The chain joins TRBV2 to TRBJ2-7; 9 bases are shared with TRBD1. This CDR3 has 14 residues. Germline lookup yields CDR1 SNHLY and CDR2 FYNNEI. The CDR3 sequence: CASSEWTGAYEQYF. The CDR3, as DNA: TGTGCTAGCAGTGAATGGACAGGGGCCTACGAGCAGTACTTC.

Regarding this clone: In this CDR3 the conserved last residue, phenylalanine or tryptophan, is missing, so a read error is likely. The rearrangement links TRBV18 to TRBJ1-1, with D unresolved. This CDR3 is 14 amino acids long. In germline, CDR1 is KGHSH, CDR2 LQKENI. Trimming cost V 4 bases and J 2 bases, with 11 bases left between them. The CDR3 DNA is TGTGCCAGCTCACAGGACGGGGATAACACTGAAGCTTTCTCT. Translated: CASSQDGDNTEAFS.

About this clone itself: One end of the junction fails to match germline, which may point to a read error. The chain links TRBV11-2 to TRBJ2-7; no definite D call. Germline lookup yields CDR1 SGHAT and CDR2 FQNNGV. The length of the CDR3 is 15 residues. CDR3 amino acids: CASSLYQGRIGERYF. In DNA form, the CDR3 reads TGTGCCAGCAGCTTATATCAAGGCAGGATAGGCGAGCGGTACTTC.

This clone has a count of ten or more. The chain has TRBV9 and TRBJ2-7, with D uncertain. Trimming shortened V by 0 bases and J by 3 bases, and 7 bases separated the two germline ends. This CDR3 spans 13 amino acids. The germline V gene encodes CDR1 SGDLS and CDR2 YYNGEE. The CDR3 DNA is TGTGCCAGCAGCGTAGCTTTGGGCTACGAGCAGTACTTC. Residues: CASSVALGYEQYF. The variable domain in full, completed from reference TRBV9 and TRBJ2-7, reads DSGVTQTPKHLITATGQRVTLRCSPRSGDLSVYWYQQSLDQGLQFLIQYYNGEERAKGNILERFSAQQFPDLHSELNLSSLELGDSALYFCASSVALGYEQYFGPGTRLTVT.

This clone has only one observation. The V call is TRBV20-1, the J call TRBJ2-1, with TRBD2 matching over 12 bases. V was pared by 0 bases and J by 4 bases, with 10 bases of the junction left unmatched. In germline, CDR1 is DFQATT, CDR2 SNEGSKA (reference sequence). The CDR3 is 18 amino acids. DNA for the CDR3: TGCAGTGCTAGAGATCATGCTAGCGGGGGGGTATGGTACAATGAGCAGTTCTTC. Protein: CSARDHASGGVWYNEQFF.

This chain links TRBV6-5 with TRBJ2-3; the match to TRBD2 covers 11 bases. The V gene end was trimmed by 6 bases and the J gene end by 8 bases; junction bases not matched to a gene: 16. The CDR3 loop spans 17 amino acids. The germline gives CDR1 MNHEY, CDR2 SVGAGI. The CDR3, as DNA: TGTGCCAGCAGGTCCGACCTAGCGGGAGGTGCTTTGGGTACGCAGTATTTT. Translation: CASRSDLAGGALGTQYF.

The chain employs TRBV7-3 and TRBJ2-7; TRBD1 might be the D (8 bases). This CDR3 has 13 residues. Per the germline V gene, CDR1 is SGHTA and CDR2 is FQGTGA. The V end was cut by 5 bases, the J end by 4 bases, with 12 bases between. CDR3 DNA: TGTGCCAGCAGCCCACAGGGGGGGTACGAGCAGTACTTC. It is translated as CASSPQGGYEQYF.

The chain employs TRBV11-2 and TRBJ2-3, with 11 bases aligning to TRBD2. CDR1 and CDR2 from the germline V gene are SGHAT and FQNNGV. V trimming: 7 bases; J trimming: 2 bases; junction bases outside the gene matches: 5. This CDR3 is built from 15 residues. CDR3 protein: CASTRTSGLTDTQYF. The CDR3 bases are TGTGCCAGCACCCGGACTAGCGGGCTCACAGATACGCAGTATTTT.

This clone was detected many times. The gene calls are TRBV27 and TRBJ2-7; a possible D gene is TRBD2 (6 bases). V lost 0 bases and J 7 bases, leaving 13 bases between the germline ends. CDR1 is MNHEY, CDR2 SMNVEV, per germline (reference sequence). The CDR3 totals 14 residues. The CDR3 bases are TGTGCCAGCAGTTTATCACCCAGGGCGGGAGAGCAGTACTTC. It yields the protein CASSLSPRAGEQYF.

As for this clone: This sequence may be a read error, since a much larger clone differs from it by one base. V is TRBV30 and J is TRBJ2-3, with D unclear. CDR1 GTSNPN and CDR2 SVGIG come from the germline V gene (reference sequence). The CDR3 consists of 12 residues. V lost 7 bases and J 4 bases, leaving 12 bases between the germline ends. Written as DNA, the CDR3 is TGTGCCTTGAACAAGGGTTCAGATACGCAGTATTTT. Protein sequence: CALNKGSDTQYF.

In its sample, this clone was seen many times. The chain has TRBV19 and TRBJ2-2, with 7 bases lining up with TRBD2. Losses at the gene ends were 7 bases for V and 1 base for J; bases not matched to a gene: 6. The CDR3 spans 15 residues. Germline V gene lookup returns CDR1 LNHDA and CDR2 SQIVND (reference sequence). The CDR3 coding sequence is TGTGCCAGTAAGGCACAGCGGGAGAACACCGGGGAGCTGTTTTTT. Protein product: CASKAQRENTGELFF.

Ten or more counts support this clone. The CDR3 loop is CASSSGLAGESDTQYF. DNA for the CDR3: TGTGCCAGCAGCTCGGGACTAGCGGGAGAGTCAGATACGCAGTATTTT. The gene calls are TRBV7-3 and TRBJ2-3; 14 bases are a match to TRBD2. Losses at the gene ends were 4 bases for V and 4 bases for J; bases not matched to a gene: 4. CDR3 size: 16 residues. The V gene's germline CDR1 is SGHTA and CDR2 FQGTGA. Looking up the rest from reference TRBV7-3 and TRBJ2-3 gives the full variable domain: GAGVSQTPSNKVTEKGKYVELRCDPISGHTALYWYRQSLGQGPEFLIYFQGTGAADDSGLPNDRFFAVRPEGSVSTLKIQRTERGDSAVYLCASSSGLAGESDTQYFGPGTRLTVL.

In this sample, this clone turned up many times. This chain joins TRBV10-3 and TRBJ1-6; D unresolved. V gave up 6 bases and J gave up 4 bases, with 10 bases separating them. CDR3 size: 14 residues. Germline V gives CDR1 ENHRY, CDR2 SYGVKD. The CDR3 region is CAIRQDAYNSPLHF. The CDR3 nucleotides read TGTGCCATCAGGCAGGATGCATATAATTCACCCCTCCACTTT.

This clone was picked up one time. The chain combines TRBV19 with TRBJ2-7; TRBD1 is a possible D gene (6 bases). Trimming shortened V by 5 bases and J by 3 bases, and 20 bases separated the two germline ends. The CDR3 runs to 16 residues. Germline V gene data show CDR1 as LNHDA and CDR2 as SQIVND (reference sequence). The DNA for the CDR3 is TGTGCCAGTAGTTCTTTATCTGGGACAAGGGGCTACGAGCAGTACTTC. It yields the protein CASSSLSGTRGYEQYF.

The chain recombines TRBV2 with TRBJ2-7, with D perhaps TRBD2 (7 bases). Germline V gene sequence: CDR1 SNHLY, CDR2 FYNNEI. Trimming left V 5 bases short and J 7 bases short, with 15 bases between. The CDR3 loop spans 13 amino acids. The DNA of the CDR3 is TGTGCCAGCAGTCATGGGGGGGGCGAAGAGCAGTACTTC. Its protein is CASSHGGGEEQYF.

In regard to this clone: The junction shows a germline mismatch at one end, possibly a read error. The J gene is TRBJ2-7, the V gene TRBV7-3; 7 bases match TRBD1. This CDR3 is built from 11 residues. In germline, CDR1 is SGHTA, CDR2 FQGTGA. The CDR3: CASSFPKGANF. The CDR3 DNA reads TGTGCCAGCAGCTTTCCTAAGGGGGCGAACTTC.